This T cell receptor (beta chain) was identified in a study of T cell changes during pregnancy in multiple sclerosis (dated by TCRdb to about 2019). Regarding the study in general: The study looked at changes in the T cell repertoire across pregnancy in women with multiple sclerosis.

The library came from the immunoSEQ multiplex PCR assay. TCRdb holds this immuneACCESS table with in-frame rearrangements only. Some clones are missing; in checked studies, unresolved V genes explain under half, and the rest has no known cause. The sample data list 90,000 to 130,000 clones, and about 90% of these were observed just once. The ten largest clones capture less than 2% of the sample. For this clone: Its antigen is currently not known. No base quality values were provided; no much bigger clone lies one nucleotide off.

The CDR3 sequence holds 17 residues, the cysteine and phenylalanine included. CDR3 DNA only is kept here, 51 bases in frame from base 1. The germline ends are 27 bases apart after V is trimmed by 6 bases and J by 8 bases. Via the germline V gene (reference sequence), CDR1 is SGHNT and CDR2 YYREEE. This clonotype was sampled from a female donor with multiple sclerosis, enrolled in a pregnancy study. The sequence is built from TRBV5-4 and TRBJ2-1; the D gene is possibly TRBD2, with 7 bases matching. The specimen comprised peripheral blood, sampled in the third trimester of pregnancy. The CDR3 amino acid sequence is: CASNAFTGPGGVYEQFF. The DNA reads TGTGCCAGCAACGCGTTTACAGGGCCGGGAGGCGTATATGAGCAGTTCTTC.